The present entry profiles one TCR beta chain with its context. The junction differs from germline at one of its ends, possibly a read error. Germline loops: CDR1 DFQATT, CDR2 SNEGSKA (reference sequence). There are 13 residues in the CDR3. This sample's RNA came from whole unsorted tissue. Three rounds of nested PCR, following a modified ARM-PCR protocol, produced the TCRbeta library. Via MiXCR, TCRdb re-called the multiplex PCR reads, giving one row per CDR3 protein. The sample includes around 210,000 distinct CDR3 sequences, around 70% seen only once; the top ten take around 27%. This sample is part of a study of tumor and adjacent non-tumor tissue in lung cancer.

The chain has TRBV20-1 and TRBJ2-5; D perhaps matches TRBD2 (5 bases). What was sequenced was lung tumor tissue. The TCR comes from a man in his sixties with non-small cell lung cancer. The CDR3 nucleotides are TGCAGTACTAGAGAAGAGGGTACGGAGACCGAGTACTTC. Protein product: CSTREEGTETEYF.